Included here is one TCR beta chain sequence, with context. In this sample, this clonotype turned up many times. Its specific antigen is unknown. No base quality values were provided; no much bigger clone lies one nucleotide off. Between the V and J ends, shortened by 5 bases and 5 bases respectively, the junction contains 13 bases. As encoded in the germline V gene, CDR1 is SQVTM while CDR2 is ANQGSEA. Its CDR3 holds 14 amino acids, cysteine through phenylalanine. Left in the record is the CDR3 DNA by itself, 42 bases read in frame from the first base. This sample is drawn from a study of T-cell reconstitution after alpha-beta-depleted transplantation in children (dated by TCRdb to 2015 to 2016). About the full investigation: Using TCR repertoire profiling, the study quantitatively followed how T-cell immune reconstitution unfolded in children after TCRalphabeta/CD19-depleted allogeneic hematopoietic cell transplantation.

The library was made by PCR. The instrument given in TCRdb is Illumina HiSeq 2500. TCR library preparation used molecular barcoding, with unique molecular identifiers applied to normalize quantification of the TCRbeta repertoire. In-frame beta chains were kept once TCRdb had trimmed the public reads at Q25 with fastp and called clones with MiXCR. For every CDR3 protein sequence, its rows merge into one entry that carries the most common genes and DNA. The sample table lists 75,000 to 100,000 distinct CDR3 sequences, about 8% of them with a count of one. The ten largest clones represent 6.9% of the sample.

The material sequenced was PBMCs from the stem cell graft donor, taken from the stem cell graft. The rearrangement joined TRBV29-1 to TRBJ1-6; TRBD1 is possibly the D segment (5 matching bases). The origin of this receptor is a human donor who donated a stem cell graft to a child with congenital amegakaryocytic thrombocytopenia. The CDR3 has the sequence CSVRGSLDNSPLHF. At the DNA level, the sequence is TGCAGCGTTCGGGGCTCCCTTGATAATTCACCCCTCCACTTT. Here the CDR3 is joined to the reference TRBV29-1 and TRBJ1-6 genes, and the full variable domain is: SAVISQKPSRDICQRGTSLTIQCQVDSQVTMMFWYRQQPGQSLTLIATANQGSEATYESGFVIDKFPISRPNLTFSTLTVSNMSPEDSSIYLCSVRGSLDNSPLHFGNGTRLTVT.